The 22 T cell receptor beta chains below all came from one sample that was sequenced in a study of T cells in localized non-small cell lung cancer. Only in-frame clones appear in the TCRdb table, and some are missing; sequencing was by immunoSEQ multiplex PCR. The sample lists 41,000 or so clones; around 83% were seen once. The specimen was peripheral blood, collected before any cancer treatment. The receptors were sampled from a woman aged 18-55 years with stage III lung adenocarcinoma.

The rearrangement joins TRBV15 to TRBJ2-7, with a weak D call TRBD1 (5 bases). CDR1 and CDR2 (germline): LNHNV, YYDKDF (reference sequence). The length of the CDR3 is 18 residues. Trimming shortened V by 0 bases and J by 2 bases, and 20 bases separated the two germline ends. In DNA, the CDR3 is TGTGCCACCAGCAGAGATCCCCCTCACGACAGAAGACCCTACGAGCAGTACTTC. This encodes CATSRDPPHDRRPYEQYF.

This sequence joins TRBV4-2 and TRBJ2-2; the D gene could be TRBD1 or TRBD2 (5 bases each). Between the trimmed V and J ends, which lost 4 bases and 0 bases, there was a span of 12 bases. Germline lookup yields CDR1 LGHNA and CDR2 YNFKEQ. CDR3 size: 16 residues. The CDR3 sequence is CASSLDGTANTGELFF. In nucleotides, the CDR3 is TGTGCCAGCAGCCTGGACGGGACGGCGAACACCGGGGAGCTGTTTTTT.

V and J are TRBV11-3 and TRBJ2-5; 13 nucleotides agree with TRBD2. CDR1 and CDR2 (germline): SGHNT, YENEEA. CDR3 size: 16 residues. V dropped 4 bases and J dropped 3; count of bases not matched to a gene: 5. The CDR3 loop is CASSYSGLAGEETQYF. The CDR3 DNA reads TGTGCCAGCAGCTACTCCGGACTAGCGGGGGAAGAGACCCAGTACTTC.

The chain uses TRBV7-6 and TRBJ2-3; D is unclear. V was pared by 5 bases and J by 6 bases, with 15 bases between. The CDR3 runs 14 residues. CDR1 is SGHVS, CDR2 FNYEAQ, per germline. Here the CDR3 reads CASSPRTQADTQYF. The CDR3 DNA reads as TGTGCCAGCAGCCCCCGGACCCAAGCCGATACGCAGTATTTT.

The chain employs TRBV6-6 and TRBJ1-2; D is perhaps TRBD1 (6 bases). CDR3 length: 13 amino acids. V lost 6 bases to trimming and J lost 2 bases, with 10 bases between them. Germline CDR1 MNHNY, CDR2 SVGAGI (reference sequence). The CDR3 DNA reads TGTGCCAGCAGCCCGACAGGCAACTATGGCTACACCTTC. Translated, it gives CASSPTGNYGYTF.

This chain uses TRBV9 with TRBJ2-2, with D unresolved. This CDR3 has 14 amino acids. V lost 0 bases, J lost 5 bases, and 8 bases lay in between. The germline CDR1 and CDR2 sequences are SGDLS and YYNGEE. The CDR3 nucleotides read TGTGCCAGCAGCGTAGCAGTGAATACCGGGGAGCTGTTTTTT. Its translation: CASSVAVNTGELFF.

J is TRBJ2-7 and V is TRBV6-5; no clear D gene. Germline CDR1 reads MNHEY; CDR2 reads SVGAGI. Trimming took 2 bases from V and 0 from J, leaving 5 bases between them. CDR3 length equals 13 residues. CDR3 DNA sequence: TGTGCCAGCAGTTACCTTCCCTCCTACGAGCAGTACTTC. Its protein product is CASSYLPSYEQYF.

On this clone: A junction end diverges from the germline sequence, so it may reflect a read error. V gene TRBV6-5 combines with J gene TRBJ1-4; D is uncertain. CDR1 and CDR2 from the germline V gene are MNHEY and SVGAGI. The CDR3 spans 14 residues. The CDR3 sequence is CAGSYSAVAEKLFF. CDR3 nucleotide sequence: TGTGCCGGCAGTTACTCGGCAGTGGCTGAAAAACTGTTTTTT.

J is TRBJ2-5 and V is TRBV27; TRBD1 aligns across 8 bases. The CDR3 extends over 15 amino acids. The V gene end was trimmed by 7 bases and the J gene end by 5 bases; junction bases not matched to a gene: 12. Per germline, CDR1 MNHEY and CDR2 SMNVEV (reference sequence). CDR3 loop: CASKRFGQGGETQYF. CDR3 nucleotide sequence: TGTGCCAGCAAGCGGTTCGGACAGGGAGGCGAGACCCAGTACTTC.

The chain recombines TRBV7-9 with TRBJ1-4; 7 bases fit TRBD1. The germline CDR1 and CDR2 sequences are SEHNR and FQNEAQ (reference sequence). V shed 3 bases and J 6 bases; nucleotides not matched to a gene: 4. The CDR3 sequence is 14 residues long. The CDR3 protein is CASSLDRIDEKLFF. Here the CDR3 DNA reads TGTGCCAGCAGCTTGGACAGGATCGATGAAAAACTGTTTTTT.

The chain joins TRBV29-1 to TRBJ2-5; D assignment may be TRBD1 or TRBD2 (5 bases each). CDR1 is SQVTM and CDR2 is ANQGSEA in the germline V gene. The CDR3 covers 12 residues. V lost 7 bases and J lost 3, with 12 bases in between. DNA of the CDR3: TGCAGCGGAGGGGAGCCCAAAGAGACCCAGTACTTC. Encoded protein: CSGGEPKETQYF.

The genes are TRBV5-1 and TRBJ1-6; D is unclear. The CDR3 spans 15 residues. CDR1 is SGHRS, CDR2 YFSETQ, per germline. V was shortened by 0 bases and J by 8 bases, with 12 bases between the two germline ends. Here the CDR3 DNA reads TGCGCCAGCAGCTTGGTGGGCAGCTACGATTCACCCCTCCACTTT. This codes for CASSLVGSYDSPLHF. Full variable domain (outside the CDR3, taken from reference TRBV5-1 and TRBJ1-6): KAGVTQTPRYLIKTRGQQVTLSCSPISGHRSVSWYQQTPGQGLQFLFEYFSETQRNKGNFPGRFSGRQFSNSRSEMNVSTLELGDSALYLCASSLVGSYDSPLHFGNGTRLTVT.

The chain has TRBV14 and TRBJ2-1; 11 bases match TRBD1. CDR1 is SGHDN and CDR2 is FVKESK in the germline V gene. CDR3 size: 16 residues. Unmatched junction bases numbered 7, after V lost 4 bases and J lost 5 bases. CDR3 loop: CASSRIPGQGDNEQFF. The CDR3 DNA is TGTGCCAGCAGCCGTATTCCGGGACAGGGGGACAATGAGCAGTTCTTC.

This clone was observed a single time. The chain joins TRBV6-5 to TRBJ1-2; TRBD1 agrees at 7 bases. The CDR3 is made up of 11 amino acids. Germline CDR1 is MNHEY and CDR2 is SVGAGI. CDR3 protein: CVSRGGPSYTF. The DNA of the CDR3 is TGTGTCTCCAGGGGGGGGCCCTCCTACACCTTC.

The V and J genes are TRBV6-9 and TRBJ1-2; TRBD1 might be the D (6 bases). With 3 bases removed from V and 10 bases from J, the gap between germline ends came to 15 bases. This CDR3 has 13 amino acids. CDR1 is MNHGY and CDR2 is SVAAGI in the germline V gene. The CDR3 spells CASSYLRGQDYTF. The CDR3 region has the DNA TGTGCCAGCAGTTACTTACGGGGGCAAGACTACACCTTC.

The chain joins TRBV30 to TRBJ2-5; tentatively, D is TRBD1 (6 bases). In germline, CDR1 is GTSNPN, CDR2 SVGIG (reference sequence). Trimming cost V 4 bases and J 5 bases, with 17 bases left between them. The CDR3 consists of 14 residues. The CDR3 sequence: CAWKQGVSIETQYF. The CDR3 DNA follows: TGTGCCTGGAAACAGGGAGTCTCGATCGAGACCCAGTACTTC.

The CDR3: CASSLARANTEAFF. The CDR3, as DNA: TGTGCCAGCAGCTTGGCCAGAGCGAACACTGAAGCTTTCTTT. The gene calls are TRBV5-4 and TRBJ1-1; D is undetermined. The V gene's germline CDR1 is SGHNT and CDR2 YYREEE (reference sequence). The V and J ends lost 0 bases and 1 base respectively, with 7 bases between them. The CDR3 contains 14 residues.

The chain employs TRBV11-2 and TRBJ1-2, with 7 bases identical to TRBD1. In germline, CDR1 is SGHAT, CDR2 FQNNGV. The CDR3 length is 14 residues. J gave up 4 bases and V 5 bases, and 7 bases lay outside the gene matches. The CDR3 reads CASSVTGTVYGYTF. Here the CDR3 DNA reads TGTGCCAGCAGCGTTACCGGGACAGTCTATGGCTACACCTTC.

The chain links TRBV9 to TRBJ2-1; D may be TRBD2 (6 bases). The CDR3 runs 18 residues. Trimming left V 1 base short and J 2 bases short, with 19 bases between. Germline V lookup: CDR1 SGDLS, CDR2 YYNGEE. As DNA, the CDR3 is TGTGCCAGCAGCGTACCCCTCGGGGTTGGCGGGGCCTACAATGAGCAGTTCTTC. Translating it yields CASSVPLGVGGAYNEQFF.

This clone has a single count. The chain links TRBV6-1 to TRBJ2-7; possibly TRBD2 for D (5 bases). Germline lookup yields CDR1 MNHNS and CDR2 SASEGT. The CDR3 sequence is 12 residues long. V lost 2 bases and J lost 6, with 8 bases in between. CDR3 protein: CASSESGFEQYF. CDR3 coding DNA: TGTGCCAGCAGTGAATCGGGGTTCGAGCAGTACTTC.

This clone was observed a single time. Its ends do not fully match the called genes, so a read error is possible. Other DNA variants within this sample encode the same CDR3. This CDR3 reads CASSWITGGSYEQYF. CDR3 sequence (DNA): TGCGCCAGCAGCTGGATAACAGGGGGCTCATACGAGCAGTACTTC. V is TRBV7-9 and J is TRBJ2-7, with TRBD1 matching 9 bases. Germline V gene lookup returns CDR1 SEHNR and CDR2 FQNEAQ (reference sequence). The CDR3 is 15 amino acids.

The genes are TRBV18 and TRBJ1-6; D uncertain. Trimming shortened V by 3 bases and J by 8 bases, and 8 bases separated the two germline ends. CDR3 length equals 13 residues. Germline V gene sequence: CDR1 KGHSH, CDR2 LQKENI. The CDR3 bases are TGTGCCAGCTCACCGAGCCTCGATTCACCCCTCCACTTT. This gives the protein CASSPSLDSPLHF.